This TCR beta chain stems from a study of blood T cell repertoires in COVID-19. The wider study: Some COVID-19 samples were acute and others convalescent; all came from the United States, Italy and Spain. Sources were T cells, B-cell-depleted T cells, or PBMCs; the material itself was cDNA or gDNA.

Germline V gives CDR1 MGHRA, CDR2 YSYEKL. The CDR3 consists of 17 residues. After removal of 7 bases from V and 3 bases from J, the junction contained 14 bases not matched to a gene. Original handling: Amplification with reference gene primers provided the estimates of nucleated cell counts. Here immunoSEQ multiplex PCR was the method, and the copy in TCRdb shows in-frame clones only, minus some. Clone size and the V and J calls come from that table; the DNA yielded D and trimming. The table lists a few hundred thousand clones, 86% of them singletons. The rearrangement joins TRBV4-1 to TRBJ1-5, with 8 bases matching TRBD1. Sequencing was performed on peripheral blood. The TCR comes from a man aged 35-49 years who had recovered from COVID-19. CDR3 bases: TGCGCCAGCACTCCCAGGGGCGACAGGGGCCTCAATCAGCCCCAGCATTTT. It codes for CASTPRGDRGLNQPQHF.